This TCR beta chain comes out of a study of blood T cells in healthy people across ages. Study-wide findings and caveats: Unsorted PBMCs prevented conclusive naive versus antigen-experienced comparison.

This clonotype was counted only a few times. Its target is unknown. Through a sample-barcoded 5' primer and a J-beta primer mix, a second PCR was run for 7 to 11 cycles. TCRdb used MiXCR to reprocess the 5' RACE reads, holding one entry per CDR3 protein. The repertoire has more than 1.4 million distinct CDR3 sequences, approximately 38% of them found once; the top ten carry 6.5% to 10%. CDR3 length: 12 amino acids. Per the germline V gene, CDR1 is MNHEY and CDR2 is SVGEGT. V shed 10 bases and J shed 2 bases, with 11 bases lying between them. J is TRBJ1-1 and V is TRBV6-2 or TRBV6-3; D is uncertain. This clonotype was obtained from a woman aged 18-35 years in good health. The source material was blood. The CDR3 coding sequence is TGTGCCACAAGAAGACCCAACACTGAAGCTTTCTTT. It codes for CATRRPNTEAFF.